This T cell receptor (beta chain) stems from a study of T cell clusters in autoimmune cytopenias. Points from the study as a whole: Clustering suggested that physiological T cell clusters were missing in primary autoimmune cytopenia patients.

About 37,500 genome equivalents of blood DNA were amplified for TRB. The CDR3 contains 13 residues. Germline-derived CDR1 and CDR2 are MDHEN and SYDVKM. About this clonotype: What it binds is not known.

TRB rearrangements were amplified by touch-down multiplex PCR with mixed TRB-A/B primers. TCRdb re-called the multiplex PCR reads, yielding one record per CDR3 amino acid sequence without DNA. The sample table includes roughly 6,700 distinct CDR3 sequences. These data were likewise used in another study, on T cell repertoires in aging, cancer and after chemotherapy. That investigation notes: Age-matched healthy donors had significantly more diverse, less clonal blood TCR repertoires than untreated cancer patients.

The receptor's source is a human donor in good health. The rearrangement uses TRBV28 and TRBJ2-1; no DNA is available, so the TRBD1 call from TCRdb remains unchecked. The sequenced sample consisted of peripheral blood. CDR3 amino acids: CASSRTGGNEQFF.